This T cell receptor beta chain was sequenced for a study of CD8 T cells in ankylosing spondylitis. Study-wide points: Enrichment of disease-linked clones was reportedly significant in matched ankylosing spondylitis synovial fluid. Within ankylosing spondylitis blood, a TCR beta motif made up of fewer than ten highly homologous variants appeared to be characteristic. Past studies reported some motif variants in reactive arthritis synovial fluid and blood. Clones linked with disease were CD8+ and fairly uncommon in the peripheral blood.

The V end was cut by 4 bases, the J end by 4 bases, with 14 bases between. Germline CDR1 reads MNHEY; CDR2 reads SMNVEV (reference sequence). This CDR3 contains 16 residues. In this sample, this clonotype turned up a few times. Its antigen is undetermined. Construction of TCR beta libraries was performed using quantitative 5'-RACE with molecular barcodes. TCRdb reprocessed the 5' RACE reads with MiXCR, giving one entry per CDR3 protein. Of about 210,000 distinct CDR3 sequences in the sample, around 7.9% are singletons; the top ten hold more than 13%. The TCR originated in a male donor with ankylosing spondylitis. Sequencing used blood, either unsorted or a sorted T cell fraction (not recorded which). The chain employs TRBV27 and TRBJ1-6; D might be TRBD1 (6 bases). The CDR3 protein is CASSSRGGPYNSPLHF. The CDR3, as DNA: TGTGCCAGCAGTTCTAGGGGGGGCCCGTATAATTCACCCCTCCACTTT.